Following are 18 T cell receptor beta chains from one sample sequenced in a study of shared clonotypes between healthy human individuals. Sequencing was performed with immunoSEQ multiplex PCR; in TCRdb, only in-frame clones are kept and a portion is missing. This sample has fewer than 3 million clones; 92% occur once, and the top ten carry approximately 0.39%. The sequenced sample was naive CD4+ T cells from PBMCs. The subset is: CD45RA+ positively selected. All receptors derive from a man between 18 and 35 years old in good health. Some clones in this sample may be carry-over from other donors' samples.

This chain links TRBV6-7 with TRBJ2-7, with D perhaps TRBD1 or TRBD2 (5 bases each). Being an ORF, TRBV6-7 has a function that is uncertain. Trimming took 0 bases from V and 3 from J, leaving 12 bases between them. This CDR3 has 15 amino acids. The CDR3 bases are TGTGCCAGCAGTTACTCGCCGGGACGGAACTACGAGCAGTACTTC. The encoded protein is CASSYSPGRNYEQYF.

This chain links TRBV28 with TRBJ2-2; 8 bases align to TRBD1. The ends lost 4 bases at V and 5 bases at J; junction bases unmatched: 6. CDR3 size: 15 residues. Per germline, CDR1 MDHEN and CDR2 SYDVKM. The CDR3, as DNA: TGTGCCAGCAGTTCCCCCAGGGGGCGGACCGGGGAGCTGTTTTTT. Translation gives CASSSPRGRTGELFF.

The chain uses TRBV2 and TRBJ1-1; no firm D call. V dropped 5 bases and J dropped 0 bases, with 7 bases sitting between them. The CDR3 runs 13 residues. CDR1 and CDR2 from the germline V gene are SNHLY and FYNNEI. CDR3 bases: TGTGCCAGCAGTCCAGAGGTGAACACTGAAGCTTTCTTT. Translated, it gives CASSPEVNTEAFF. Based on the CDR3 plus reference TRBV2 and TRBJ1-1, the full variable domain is EPEVTQTPSHQVTQMGQEVILRCVPISNHLYFYWYRQILGQKVEFLVSFYNNEISEKSEIFDDQFSVERPDGSNFTLKIRSTKLEDSAMYFCASSPEVNTEAFFGQGTRLTVV.

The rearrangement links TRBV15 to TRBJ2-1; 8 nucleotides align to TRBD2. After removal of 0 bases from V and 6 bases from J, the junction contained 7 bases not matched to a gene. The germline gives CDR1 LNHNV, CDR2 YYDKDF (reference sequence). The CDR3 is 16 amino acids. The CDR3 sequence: CATSRDGPRGGNEQFF. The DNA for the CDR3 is TGTGCCACCAGCAGAGATGGCCCTCGGGGGGGCAATGAGCAGTTCTTC. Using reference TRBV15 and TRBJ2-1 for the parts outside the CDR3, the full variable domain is DAMVIQNPRYQVTQFGKPVTLSCSQTLNHNVMYWYQQKSSQAPKLLFHYYDKDFNNEADTPDNFQSRRPNTSFCFLDIRSPGLGDTAMYLCATSRDGPRGGNEQFFGPGTRLTVL.

The CDR3, as DNA: TGTGCCAGCAGTGCCAGGGGGTGGAGAGGCGAGCAGTACTTC. It yields the protein CASSARGWRGEQYF. The chain has TRBV27 and TRBJ2-7; 7 nucleotides match TRBD1. Germline loops: CDR1 MNHEY, CDR2 SMNVEV (reference sequence). The CDR3 covers 14 residues. The V gene end was trimmed by 5 bases and the J gene end by 6 bases; junction bases not matched to a gene: 10.

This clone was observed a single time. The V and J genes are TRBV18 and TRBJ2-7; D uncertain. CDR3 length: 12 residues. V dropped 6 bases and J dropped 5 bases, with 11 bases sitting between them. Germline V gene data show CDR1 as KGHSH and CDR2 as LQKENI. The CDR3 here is CASSHSSDEQYF. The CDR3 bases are TGTGCCAGCTCCCATTCAAGCGACGAGCAGTACTTC. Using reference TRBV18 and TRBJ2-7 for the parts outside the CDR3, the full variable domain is NAGVMQNPRHLVRRRGQEARLRCSPMKGHSHVYWYRQLPEEGLKFMVYLQKENIIDESGMPKERFSAEFPKEGPSILRIQQVVRGDSAAYFCASSHSSDEQYFGPGTRLTVT.

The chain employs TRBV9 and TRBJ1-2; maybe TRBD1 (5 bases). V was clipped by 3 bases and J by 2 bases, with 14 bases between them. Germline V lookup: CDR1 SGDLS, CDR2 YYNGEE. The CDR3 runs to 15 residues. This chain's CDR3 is CASSGAGGINYGYTF. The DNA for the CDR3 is TGTGCCAGCAGCGGCGCCGGGGGAATAAACTATGGCTACACCTTC.

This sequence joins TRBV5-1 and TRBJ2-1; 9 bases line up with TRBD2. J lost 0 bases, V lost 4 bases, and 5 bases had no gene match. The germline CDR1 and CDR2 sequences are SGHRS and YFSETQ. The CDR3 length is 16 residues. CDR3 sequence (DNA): TGCGCCAGCAGCGTAGCGGGAGCCCTCTCCTACAATGAGCAGTTCTTC. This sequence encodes CASSVAGALSYNEQFF.

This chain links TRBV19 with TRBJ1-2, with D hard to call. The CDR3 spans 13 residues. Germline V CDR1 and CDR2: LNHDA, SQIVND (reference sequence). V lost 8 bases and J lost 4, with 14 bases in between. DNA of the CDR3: TGTGCCAGTGGTAAGGAGGTTGGCTATGGCTACACCTTC. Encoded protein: CASGKEVGYGYTF.

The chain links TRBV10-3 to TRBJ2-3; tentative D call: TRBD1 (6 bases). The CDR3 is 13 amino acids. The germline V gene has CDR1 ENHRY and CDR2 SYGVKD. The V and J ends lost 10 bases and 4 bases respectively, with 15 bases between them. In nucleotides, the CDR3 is TGTGCCACCCAGACAGGAAGGGCAGATACGCAGTATTTT. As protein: CATQTGRADTQYF.

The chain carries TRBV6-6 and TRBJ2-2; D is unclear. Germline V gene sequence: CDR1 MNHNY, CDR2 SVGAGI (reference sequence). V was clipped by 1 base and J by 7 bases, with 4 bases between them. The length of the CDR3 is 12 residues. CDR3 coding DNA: TGTGCCAGCAGTTACTACGGCGGGGAGCTGTTTTTT. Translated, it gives CASSYYGGELFF.

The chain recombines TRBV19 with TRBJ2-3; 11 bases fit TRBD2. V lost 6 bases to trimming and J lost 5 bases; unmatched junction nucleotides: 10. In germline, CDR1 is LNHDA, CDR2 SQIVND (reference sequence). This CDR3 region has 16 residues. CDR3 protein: CASRLIAGGSGDTQYF. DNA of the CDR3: TGTGCCAGTAGGCTAATAGCGGGAGGGTCGGGAGATACGCAGTATTTT.

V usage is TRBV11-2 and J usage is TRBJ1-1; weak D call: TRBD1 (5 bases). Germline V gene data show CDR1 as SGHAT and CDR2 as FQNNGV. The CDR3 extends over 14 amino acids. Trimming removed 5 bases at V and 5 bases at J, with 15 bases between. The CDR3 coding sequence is TGTGCCAGCAGCCCGTGGGGGGGGTTGACTGAAGCTTTCTTT. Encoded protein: CASSPWGGLTEAFF.

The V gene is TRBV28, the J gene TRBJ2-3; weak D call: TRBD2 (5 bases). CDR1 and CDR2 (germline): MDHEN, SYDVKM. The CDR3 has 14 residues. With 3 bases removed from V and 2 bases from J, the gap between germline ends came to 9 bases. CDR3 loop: CASSFSGNTDTQYF. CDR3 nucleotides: TGTGCCAGCAGTTTCTCGGGGAACACAGATACGCAGTATTTT.

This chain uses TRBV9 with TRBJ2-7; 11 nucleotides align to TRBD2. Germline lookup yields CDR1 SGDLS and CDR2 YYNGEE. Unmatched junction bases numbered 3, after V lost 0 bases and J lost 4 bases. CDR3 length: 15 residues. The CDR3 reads CASSVDPSGRYEQYF. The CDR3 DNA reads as TGTGCCAGCAGCGTAGACCCTAGCGGGAGGTACGAGCAGTACTTC.

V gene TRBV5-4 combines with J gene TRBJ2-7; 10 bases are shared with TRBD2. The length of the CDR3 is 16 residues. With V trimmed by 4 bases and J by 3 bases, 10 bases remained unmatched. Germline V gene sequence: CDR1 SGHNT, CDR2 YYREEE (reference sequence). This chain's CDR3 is CASSLHPGLANYEQYF. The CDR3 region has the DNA TGTGCCAGCAGCCTTCATCCGGGACTAGCGAACTACGAGCAGTACTTC.

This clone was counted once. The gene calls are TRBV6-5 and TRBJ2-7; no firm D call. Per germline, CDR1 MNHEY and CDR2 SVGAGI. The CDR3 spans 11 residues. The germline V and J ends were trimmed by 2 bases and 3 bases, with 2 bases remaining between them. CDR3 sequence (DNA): TGTGCCAGCAGTTACGACTACGAGCAGTACTTC. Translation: CASSYDYEQYF.

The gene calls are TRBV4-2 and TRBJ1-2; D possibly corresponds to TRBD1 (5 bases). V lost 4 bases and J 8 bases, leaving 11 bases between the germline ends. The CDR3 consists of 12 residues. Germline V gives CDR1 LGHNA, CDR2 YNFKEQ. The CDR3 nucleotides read TGTGCCAGCAGCCTCCTGGGACGGGGCTACACCTTC. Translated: CASSLLGRGYTF.